The 3 T cell receptor beta chains listed next were all sequenced from one sample in a study of T cells in Graves' hyperthyroidism and ophthalmopathy. TCR beta CDR3 sequences were amplified from RNA transcripts. An initial round of RT-PCR targeting the TCR CDR3 relied on the HTBI primer set. TCRdb used MiXCR to reprocess the multiplex PCR reads, holding one entry per CDR3 protein. Found here are 600,000 to 650,000 distinct CDR3 sequences, 15% to 20% of them singletons; the top ten hold 3.5% to 4%. Sample: blood. The receptors come from a woman in her twenties or thirties with Graves' hyperthyroidism.

This clonotype was detected ten times or more. The chain is built from TRBV12-3 or TRBV12-4 and TRBJ2-5; TRBD2 aligns across 7 bases. This CDR3 is 15 amino acids long. V lost 4 bases and J lost 2; bases outside the gene matches: 7. The CDR3 DNA follows: TGTGCCAGCAGTTCAGGCGGGAGAAGTCAAGAGACCCAGTACTTC. Translation gives CASSSGGRSQETQYF.

The chain combines TRBV5-1 with TRBJ2-1; unclear D gene. Germline-derived CDR1 and CDR2 are SGHRS and YFSETQ. The V and J ends lost 3 bases and 7 bases respectively, with 11 bases between them. The CDR3 has 13 residues. As DNA, the CDR3 is TGCGCCAGCAGCTACCACCCATTAAATGAGCAGTTCTTC. It specifies CASSYHPLNEQFF.

The chain links TRBV20-1 to TRBJ2-1; D remains ambiguous. The CDR3 spans 16 residues. Germline lookup yields CDR1 DFQATT and CDR2 SNEGSKA (reference sequence). DNA of the CDR3: TGCAGCGCTCAGCCAAACCCAGACCTAACCTACAATGAGCAGTTCTTC. Translated: CSAQPNPDLTYNEQFF.